The following is a T cell receptor (beta chain) sequence with its context. A junction boundary mismatches the germline segment, possibly from a read error. The method was immunoSEQ multiplex PCR; TCRdb's version includes in-frame clones alone and lacks a portion of them. Here the sample spans approximately 150,000 clones, roughly 87% being singletons. The data originate from a study of T cell responses to AZD1222 COVID-19 vaccine. This CDR3 has 16 residues. CDR1 and CDR2 from the germline V gene are MNHNS and SASEGT. The V call is TRBV6-1, the J call TRBJ1-3, with D tentatively TRBD1 (5 bases). The material was peripheral blood, obtained on day 0 of AZD1222 vaccination. The TCR comes from an adult in good health. Here the CDR3 DNA reads TGTGCCAGCAGTGTACTTCTACCCGGGACTGGAGACACCATATATTTT. Translated, it gives CASSVLLPGTGDTIYF.